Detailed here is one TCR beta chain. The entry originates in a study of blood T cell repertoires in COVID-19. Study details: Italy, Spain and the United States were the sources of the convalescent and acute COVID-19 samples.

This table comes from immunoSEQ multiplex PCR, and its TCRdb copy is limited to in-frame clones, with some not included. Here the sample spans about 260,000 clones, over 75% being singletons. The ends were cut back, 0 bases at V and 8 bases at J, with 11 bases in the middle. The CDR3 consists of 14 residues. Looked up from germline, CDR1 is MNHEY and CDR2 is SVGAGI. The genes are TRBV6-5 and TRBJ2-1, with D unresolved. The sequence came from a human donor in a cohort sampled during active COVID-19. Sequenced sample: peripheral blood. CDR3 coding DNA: TGTGCCAGCAGTTACTCGGGTTCGGCGGATGAGCAGTTCTTC. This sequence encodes CASSYSGSADEQFF.